This TCR beta chain was sequenced for a study of blood T cells in healthy people across ages. The study, taken as a whole, reports: Diversity was higher, and naive CD4+ cells more numerous, in long-lived donors than in aged donors.

It was with a sample-barcoded 5' primer and a J-beta primer mix that a second PCR of roughly 7 to 12 cycles was run. Every cDNA was tagged by a template-switch adaptor with 12 random nucleotides. TCRdb called the 5' RACE reads again in MiXCR, with one record for every CDR3 protein. Among 850,000 to 1,000,000 distinct CDR3 sequences listed, roughly 52% were seen once. This CDR3 is built from 14 residues. Germline V lookup: CDR1 SNHLY, CDR2 FYNNEI. For this clonotype: Its specificity is unknown.

The donors, healthy Caucasians from Russia, were aged about 6 to 95. The chain couples TRBV2 to TRBJ2-4; 7 bases are shared with TRBD1. Gene TRBJ2-7 matches the end of the DNA better, so the J call may be wrong. This clonotype originated in a man aged 30 to 39 in good health. What was sequenced was blood. The CDR3 DNA sequence: TGTGCCAGCAGTGTAGCCAGACAGGGCTCCGAGCAGTACTTC. It is translated as CASSVARQGSEQYF.